This T cell receptor (beta chain) derives from a study of CD8+ T cells in alopecia areata. Study at large: Female C3H/HeJ recipients aged roughly 7-10 weeks got skin from C3H/HeJ graft donors aged roughly 6-12 months that had spontaneous alopecia. Study conclusions and caveats: Lesional scalp, especially alopecia totalis/universalis, showed higher clonality than normal scalp. Sequencing of scalp samples also captures resident alphabeta T cells of normal skin. Compared with mice, patients displayed less clear TCR sharing, possibly for HLA-related reasons.

As the sequencing template, cDNA was produced by extracting RNA and reverse transcribing it. Sequencing was performed with immunoSEQ multiplex PCR; in TCRdb, only in-frame clones are kept and a portion is missing. Captured here are more than 250,000 clones, none seen once; the top ten comprise less than 1.5%. A note on this clone: The antigen remains unidentified. The genes and germline here are from mouse. The CDR3 end falls 4 residues outside the read, so it is completed with the germline J gene.

Germline trimming cut 3 bases from V and 2 bases from J; bases unmatched to any gene: 5. The CDR3 loop spans 16 amino acids. Germline-derived CDR1 and CDR2 are NSHNY and SYGAGN. The authors sorted pooled cutaneous lymph node cells using CD4, CD8alpha, NKG2D, NKG2ACE and other markers. Sequencing was carried out using CD4+ T cells sorted from a lymph node. This TCR derives from a C3H/HeJ mouse with alopecia areata. The strain bears MHC haplotype H2-k. The chain recombines TRBV13-1 with TRBJ2-2; 9 nucleotides match TRBD2. The sequenced CDR3 bases are TGTGCCAGCAGTGTCCCCACTGGGGGGAACACCGGG. Its protein product is CASSVPTGGNTG. The CDR3 reads in full as CASSVPTGGNTGQLYF.